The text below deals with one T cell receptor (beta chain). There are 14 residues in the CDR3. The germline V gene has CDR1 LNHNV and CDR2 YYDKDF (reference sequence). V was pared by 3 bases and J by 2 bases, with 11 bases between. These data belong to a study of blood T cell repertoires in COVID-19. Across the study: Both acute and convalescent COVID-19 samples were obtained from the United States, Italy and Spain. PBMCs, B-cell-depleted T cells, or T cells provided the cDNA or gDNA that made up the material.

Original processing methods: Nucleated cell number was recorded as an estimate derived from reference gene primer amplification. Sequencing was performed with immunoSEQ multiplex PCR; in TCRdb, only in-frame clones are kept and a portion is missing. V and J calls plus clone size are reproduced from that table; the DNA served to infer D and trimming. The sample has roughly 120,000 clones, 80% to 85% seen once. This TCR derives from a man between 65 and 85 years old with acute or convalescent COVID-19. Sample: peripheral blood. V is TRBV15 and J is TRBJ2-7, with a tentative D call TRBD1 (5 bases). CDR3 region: CATSRTTTAYEQYF. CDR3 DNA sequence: TGTGCCACCAGCAGGACCACGACAGCCTACGAGCAGTACTTC. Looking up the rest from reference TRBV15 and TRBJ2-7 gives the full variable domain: DAMVIQNPRYQVTQFGKPVTLSCSQTLNHNVMYWYQQKSSQAPKLLFHYYDKDFNNEADTPDNFQSRRPNTSFCFLDIRSPGLGDTAMYLCATSRTTTAYEQYFGPGTRLTVT.